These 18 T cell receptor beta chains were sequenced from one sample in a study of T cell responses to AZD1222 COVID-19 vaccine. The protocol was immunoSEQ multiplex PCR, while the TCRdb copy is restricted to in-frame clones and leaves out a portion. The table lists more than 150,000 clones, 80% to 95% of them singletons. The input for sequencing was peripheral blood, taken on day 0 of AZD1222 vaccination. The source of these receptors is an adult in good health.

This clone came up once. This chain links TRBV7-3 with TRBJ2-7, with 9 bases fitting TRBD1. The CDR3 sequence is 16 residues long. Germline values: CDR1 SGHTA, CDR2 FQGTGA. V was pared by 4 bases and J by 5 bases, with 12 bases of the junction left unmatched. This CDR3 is CASSSPDRGGIDEQYF. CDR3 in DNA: TGTGCCAGCAGCTCCCCCGACAGGGGGGGAATCGACGAGCAGTACTTC.

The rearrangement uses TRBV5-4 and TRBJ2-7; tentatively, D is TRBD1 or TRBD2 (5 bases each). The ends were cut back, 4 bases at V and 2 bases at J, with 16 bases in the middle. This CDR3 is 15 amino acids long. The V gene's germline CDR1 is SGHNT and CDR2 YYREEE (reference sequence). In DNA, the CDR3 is TGTGCCAGCAGCGACGGGGCTGTATCCACCTACGAGCAGTACTTC. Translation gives CASSDGAVSTYEQYF.

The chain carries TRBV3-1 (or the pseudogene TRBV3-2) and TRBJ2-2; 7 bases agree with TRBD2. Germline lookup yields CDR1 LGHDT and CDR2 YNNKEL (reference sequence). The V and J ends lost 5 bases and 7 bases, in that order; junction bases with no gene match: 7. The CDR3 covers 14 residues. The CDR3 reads CASSMTSRSGELFF. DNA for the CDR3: TGTGCCAGCAGCATGACTAGCAGGAGCGGGGAGCTGTTTTTT.

Here the CDR3 reads CASSLGTSGKGWVRNEQFF. In DNA form, the CDR3 reads TGTGCCAGCAGCTTGGGGACTAGCGGGAAGGGATGGGTACGAAATGAGCAGTTCTTC. The chain joins TRBV5-4 to TRBJ2-1, with TRBD2 matching 12 bases. The CDR3 is made up of 19 amino acids. The junction had 14 bases not matched to a gene; V was cut back by 0 bases and J by 7 bases. CDR1 and CDR2 (germline): SGHNT, YYREEE (reference sequence). The variable domain in full, completed from reference TRBV5-4 and TRBJ2-1, reads ETGVTQSPTHLIKTRGQQVTLRCSSQSGHNTVSWYQQALGQGPQFIFQYYREEENGRGNFPPRFSGLQFPNYSSELNVNALELDDSALYLCASSLGTSGKGWVRNEQFFGPGTRLTVL.

In nucleotides, the CDR3 is TGTGCCAGCAGCGGATTTAGAAACCGGACTGAAGCTTTCTTT. It specifies CASSGFRNRTEAFF. The chain uses TRBV11-2 and TRBJ1-1; D unclear. The V and J ends lost 5 bases and 5 bases respectively, with 15 bases between them. The CDR3 length is 14 residues. Germline CDR1 is SGHAT and CDR2 is FQNNGV. Based on the CDR3 plus reference TRBV11-2 and TRBJ1-1, the full variable domain is EAGVAQSPRYKIIEKRQSVAFWCNPISGHATLYWYQQILGQGPKLLIQFQNNGVVDDSQLPKDRFSAERLKGVDSTLKIQPAKLEDSAVYLCASSGFRNRTEAFFGQGTRLTVV.

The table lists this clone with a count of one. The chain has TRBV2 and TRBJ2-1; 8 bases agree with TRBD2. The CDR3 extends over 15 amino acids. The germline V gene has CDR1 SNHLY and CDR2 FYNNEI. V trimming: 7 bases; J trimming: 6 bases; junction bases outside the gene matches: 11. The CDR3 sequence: CASIGTGGRGNEQFF. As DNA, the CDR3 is TGTGCCAGCATAGGAACGGGAGGGCGGGGCAATGAGCAGTTCTTC. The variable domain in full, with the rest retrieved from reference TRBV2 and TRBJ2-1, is EPEVTQTPSHQVTQMGQEVILRCVPISNHLYFYWYRQILGQKVEFLVSFYNNEISEKSEIFDDQFSVERPDGSNFTLKIRSTKLEDSAMYFCASIGTGGRGNEQFFGPGTRLTVL.

The CDR3 loop is CASSLSKESYNEQFF. DNA for the CDR3: TGTGCCAGCAGCTTGAGTAAGGAGTCCTACAATGAGCAGTTCTTC. V is TRBV5-4 and J is TRBJ2-1; the D is unclear. Germline CDR1 SGHNT, CDR2 YYREEE (reference sequence). V gave up 1 base and J gave up 1 base, with 9 bases separating them. This CDR3 comprises 15 residues.

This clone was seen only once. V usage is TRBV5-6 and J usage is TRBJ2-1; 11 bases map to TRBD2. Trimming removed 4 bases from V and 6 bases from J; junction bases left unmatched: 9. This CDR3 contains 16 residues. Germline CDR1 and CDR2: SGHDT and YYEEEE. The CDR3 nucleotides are TGTGCCAGCAGCGACCTGGGGACTAGCGGATTCAATGAGCAGTTCTTC. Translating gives CASSDLGTSGFNEQFF. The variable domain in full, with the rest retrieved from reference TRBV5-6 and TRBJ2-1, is DAGVTQSPTHLIKTRGQQVTLRCSPKSGHDTVSWYQQALGQGPQFIFQYYEEEERQRGNFPDRFSGHQFPNYSSELNVNALLLGDSALYLCASSDLGTSGFNEQFFGPGTRLTVL.

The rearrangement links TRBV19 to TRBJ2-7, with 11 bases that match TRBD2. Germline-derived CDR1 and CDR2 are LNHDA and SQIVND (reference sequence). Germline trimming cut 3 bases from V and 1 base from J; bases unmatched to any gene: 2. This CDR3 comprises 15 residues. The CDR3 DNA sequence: TGTGCCAGTAGTATGGGACTAGCGGTATCCTACGAGCAGTACTTC. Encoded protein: CASSMGLAVSYEQYF.

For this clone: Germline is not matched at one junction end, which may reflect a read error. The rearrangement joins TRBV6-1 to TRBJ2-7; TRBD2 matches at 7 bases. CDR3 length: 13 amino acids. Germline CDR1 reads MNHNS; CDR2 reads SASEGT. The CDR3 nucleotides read TGTGCCAGCAGTGAAGAAGCGGGTTGGACTAGGGTCTTC. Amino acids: CASSEEAGWTRVF.

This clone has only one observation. The DNA of the CDR3 is TGTGCCAGCAGCCAAGTGTTAGACCGTGATACGCAGTATTTT. Protein product: CASSQVLDRDTQYF. V usage is TRBV4-2 and J usage is TRBJ2-3; no firm D call. V was clipped by 1 base and J by 6 bases, with 11 bases between them. CDR3 length: 14 amino acids. In germline, CDR1 is LGHNA, CDR2 YNFKEQ.

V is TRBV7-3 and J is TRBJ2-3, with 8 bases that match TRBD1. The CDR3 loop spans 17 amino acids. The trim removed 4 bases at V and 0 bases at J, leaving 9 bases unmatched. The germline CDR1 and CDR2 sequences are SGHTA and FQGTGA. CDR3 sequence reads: CASSSSVRGLSTDTQYF. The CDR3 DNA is TGTGCCAGCAGCTCGTCGGTCAGGGGGCTGAGCACAGATACGCAGTATTTT.

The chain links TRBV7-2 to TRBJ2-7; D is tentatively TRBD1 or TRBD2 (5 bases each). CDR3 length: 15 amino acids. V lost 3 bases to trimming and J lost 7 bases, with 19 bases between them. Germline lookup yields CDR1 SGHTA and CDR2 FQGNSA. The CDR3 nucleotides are TGTGCCAGCAGCTTTTATGGGACCACCGCACGAGAGCAGTACTTC. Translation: CASSFYGTTAREQYF.

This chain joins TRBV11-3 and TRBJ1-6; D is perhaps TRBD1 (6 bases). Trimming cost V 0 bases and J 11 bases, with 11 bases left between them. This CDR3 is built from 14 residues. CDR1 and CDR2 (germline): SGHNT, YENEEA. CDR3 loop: CASSLEGQSTPLHF. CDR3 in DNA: TGTGCCAGCAGCTTAGAAGGACAGTCAACACCCCTCCACTTT.

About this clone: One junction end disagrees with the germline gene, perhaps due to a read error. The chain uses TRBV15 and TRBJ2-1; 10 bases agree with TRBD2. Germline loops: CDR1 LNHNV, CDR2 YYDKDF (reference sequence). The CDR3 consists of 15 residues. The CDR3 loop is CATRSGRGSYNEQFF. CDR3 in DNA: TGTGCCACCCGCAGCGGGAGGGGGTCCTACAATGAGCAGTTCTTC.

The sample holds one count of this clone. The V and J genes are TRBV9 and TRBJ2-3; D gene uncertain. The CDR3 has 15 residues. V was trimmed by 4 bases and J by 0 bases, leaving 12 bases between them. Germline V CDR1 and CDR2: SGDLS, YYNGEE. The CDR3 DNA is TGTGCCAGCAGCCCTGGACCTCTTAGCACAGATACGCAGTATTTT. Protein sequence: CASSPGPLSTDTQYF.

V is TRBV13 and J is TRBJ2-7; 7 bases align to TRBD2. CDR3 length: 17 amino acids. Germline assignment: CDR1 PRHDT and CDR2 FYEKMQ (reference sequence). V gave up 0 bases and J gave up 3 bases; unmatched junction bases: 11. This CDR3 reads CASSLGGRRLAHYEQYF. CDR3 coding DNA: TGTGCCAGCAGCTTAGGCGGGCGCAGACTAGCCCACTACGAGCAGTACTTC.

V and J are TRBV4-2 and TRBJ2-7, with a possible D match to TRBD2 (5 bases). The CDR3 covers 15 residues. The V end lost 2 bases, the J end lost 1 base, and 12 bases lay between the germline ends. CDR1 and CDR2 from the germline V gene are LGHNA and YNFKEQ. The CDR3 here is CASSQTGIPSYEQYF. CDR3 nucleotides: TGTGCCAGCAGCCAAACCGGGATCCCTTCCTACGAGCAGTACTTC.